A selection of T cell receptor beta chains follows, all from one sample in a study of blood T cell repertoires in COVID-19. Sequenced by immunoSEQ multiplex PCR; TCRdb stores in-frame clones only, minus some. The sample includes 150,000 to 200,000 clones, 70% to 85% of them seen just once. Sequenced: peripheral blood. These receptors all stem from a woman in her twenties or thirties with acute or convalescent COVID-19. CDR3s include the opening cysteine and the closing phenylalanine or tryptophan. A D gene is named only where the DNA matches it firmly. A row's size may be missing; if present it is once, few, many or a size class.

>NA|TRBJ1-4|NA|TRBV4-3
CASSQDLSGGSLGEKLFF
TGCGCCAGCAGCCAAGATCTGTCGGGGGGTTCTCTGGGAGAAAAACTGTTTTTT
>NA|TRBJ1-2|NA|TRBV7-9
CASSPRQFNYGYTF
TGTGCCAGCAGCCCAAGACAGTTTAACTATGGCTACACCTTC
>NA|TRBJ2-2|TRBD2|TRBV4-2
CASSSPPGGRTGELFF
TGTGCCAGCAGCTCCCCTCCGGGAGGCAGGACCGGGGAGCTGTTTTTT
>once|TRBJ1-2|NA|TRBV7-9
CASSNDRSSYRDGYTF
TGTGCCAGCAGCAACGACAGGTCCTCCTATCGGGATGGCTACACCTTC
>NA|TRBJ1-5|TRBD1|TRBV18
CASSLTEGQASSTQHF
TGTGCCAGCTCACTAACGGAAGGACAGGCATCGTCGACCCAGCATTTT
>once|TRBJ1-4|TRBD1|TRBV7-2
CASSTGGKTNEKLFF
TGTGCCAGCAGTACAGGGGGAAAAACTAATGAAAAACTGTTTTTT
>NA|TRBJ1-1|NA|TRBV18
CASSQVPQIGTEAFF
TGTGCCAGCTCACAAGTCCCACAGATCGGCACTGAAGCTTTCTTT
>once|TRBJ1-1|NA|TRBV30
CAWSVRTHTEAFF
TGTGCCTGGAGTGTACGAACTCACACTGAAGCTTTCTTT
>NA|TRBJ2-1|TRBD2|TRBV3-1/TRBV3-2
CASSPTSGRVHEQFF
TGTGCCAGCAGCCCCACTAGCGGGAGGGTCCATGAGCAGTTCTTC
>NA|TRBJ1-5|NA|TRBV7-8
CASSLLQGKASNQPQHF
TGTGCCAGCAGCCTGCTTCAGGGGAAGGCTAGCAATCAGCCCCAGCATTTT
>NA|TRBJ2-2|NA|TRBV9
CAGHTGPGELFF
TGTGCCGGACACACAGGGCCCGGGGAGCTGTTTTTT
>few|TRBJ1-1|NA|TRBV19
CASKRRTEAFF
TGTGCCAGTAAAAGGAGGACTGAAGCTTTCTTT
>once|TRBJ2-7|NA|TRBV6-5
CASSLATGSSYEQYF
TGTGCCAGCAGTCTAGCGACGGGGAGCTCCTACGAGCAGTACTTC
>NA|TRBJ2-2|NA|TRBV12-3/TRBV12-4
CASSLVRSELFF
TGTGCCAGCAGTTTGGTTCGGTCGGAGCTGTTTTTT
>few|TRBJ1-1|TRBD1|TRBV28
CASSFIQGARGTEAFF
TGTGCCAGCAGTTTTATACAGGGGGCGCGGGGCACTGAAGCTTTCTTT
>NA|TRBJ2-7|NA|TRBV30
CAWSVGGTYEQYF
TGTGCCTGGAGTGTAGGGGGAACCTACGAGCAGTACTTC
>NA|TRBJ1-4|TRBD1|TRBV4-2
CASSRAGTGVEKLFF
TGTGCCAGCAGCCGCGCCGGGACAGGGGTCGAAAAACTGTTTTTT
>NA|TRBJ2-1|NA|TRBV6-5
CASTGWGVYNEQFF
TGTGCCAGCACTGGATGGGGGGTCTACAATGAGCAGTTCTTC
>NA|TRBJ1-5|NA|TRBV19
CASRRGIASPQHF
TGTGCCAGCAGACGGGGAATAGCCTCGCCCCAGCATTTT
>NA|TRBJ2-7|TRBD2|TRBV19
CASSTVAGPSYEQYF
TGTGCCAGTAGTACCGTAGCGGGACCCTCCTACGAGCAGTACTTC
>few|TRBJ1-2|TRBD1|TRBV5-1
CASSPRTGGYGYTF
TGCGCCAGCAGCCCTAGGACAGGAGGCTATGGCTACACCTTC
>NA|TRBJ1-3|NA|TRBV30
CAWRDRGGPSGNTIYF
TGTGCCTGGAGAGACCGCGGGGGACCTTCTGGAAACACCATATATTTT
>NA|TRBJ2-5|NA|TRBV4-1
CASSRPTGNQETQYF
TGCGCCAGCAGCAGACCGACAGGCAACCAAGAGACCCAGTACTTC
>NA|TRBJ1-5|NA|TRBV6-5
CASSRNGPQPQHF
TGTGCCAGCAGCCGTAATGGGCCACAGCCCCAGCATTTT
>NA|TRBJ2-1|TRBD2|TRBV5-4
CASSLQAGGLNEQFF
TGTGCCAGCAGCTTGCAAGCGGGAGGACTCAATGAGCAGTTCTTC
>NA|TRBJ1-4|NA|TRBV2
CASIPGASANEKLFF
TGTGCCAGCATACCAGGGGCGAGTGCTAATGAAAAACTGTTTTTT
>NA|TRBJ2-1|NA|TRBV27
CASSLSGRANEQFF
TGTGCCAGCAGTTTATCGGGCAGGGCCAATGAGCAGTTCTTC
>once|TRBJ1-1|NA|TRBV6-6
CASRLGDTEAFF
TGTGCCAGCAGGCTAGGGGACACTGAAGCTTTCTTT
>NA|TRBJ2-3|NA|TRBV4-1
CASSPTGTSSTDTQYF
TGCGCCAGCAGCCCGACAGGGACTTCTAGCACAGATACGCAGTATTTT
>NA|TRBJ2-3|NA|TRBV3-1/TRBV3-2
CASSPSALPRGTDTQYF
TGTGCCAGCAGCCCCAGCGCACTCCCACGGGGCACAGATACGCAGTATTTT
>NA|TRBJ1-1|NA|TRBV6-5
CASRTGVYTEAFF
TGTGCCAGCAGGACCGGGGTGTACACTGAAGCTTTCTTT
>NA|TRBJ1-5|TRBD1|TRBV5-1
CASSPRTGREPYSNQPQHF
TGCGCCAGCAGTCCCCGGACAGGGAGGGAACCATATAGCAATCAGCCCCAGCATTTT
>NA|TRBJ1-2|TRBD1|TRBV5-1
CASGGRDSNGYTF
TGCGCCAGCGGAGGCCGGGACAGTAATGGCTACACCTTC
>NA|TRBJ1-6|TRBD1|TRBV6-2/TRBV6-3
CASNPRDRDESPLHF
TGTGCCAGCAACCCCCGGGACAGGGACGAATCACCCCTCCACTTT
>NA|TRBJ1-2|NA|TRBV4-2
CASSQGDPRVYGYTF
TGTGCCAGCAGCCAAGGTGACCCCAGGGTCTATGGCTACACCTTC
>NA|TRBJ2-7|NA|TRBV19
CASSISPTSSSYEQYF
TGTGCCAGTAGTATAAGTCCCACTAGCAGCTCCTACGAGCAGTACTTC
>few|TRBJ1-2|NA|TRBV3-1/TRBV3-2
CASSAKRLRGPHSSYGYTF
TGTGCCAGCAGCGCAAAACGTCTCAGGGGTCCCCACTCGTCGTACGGCTACACCTTC
>NA|TRBJ1-2|NA|TRBV7-9
CASSALDTGYTF
TGTGCCAGCAGCGCGTTGGACACGGGCTACACCTTC
>once|TRBJ2-1|TRBD1|TRBV2
CASSVDRGGKNEQFF
TGTGCCAGCAGTGTGGACAGGGGAGGGAAAAATGAGCAGTTCTTC
>NA|TRBJ2-3|NA|TRBV7-9
CASSSGGTDTQYF
TGTGCCAGCAGCTCAGGGGGCACAGATACGCAGTATTTT
>NA|TRBJ2-4|NA|TRBV19
CASSMGIAKNIQYF
TGTGCTAGTAGTATGGGCATAGCCAAAAACATTCAGTACTTC